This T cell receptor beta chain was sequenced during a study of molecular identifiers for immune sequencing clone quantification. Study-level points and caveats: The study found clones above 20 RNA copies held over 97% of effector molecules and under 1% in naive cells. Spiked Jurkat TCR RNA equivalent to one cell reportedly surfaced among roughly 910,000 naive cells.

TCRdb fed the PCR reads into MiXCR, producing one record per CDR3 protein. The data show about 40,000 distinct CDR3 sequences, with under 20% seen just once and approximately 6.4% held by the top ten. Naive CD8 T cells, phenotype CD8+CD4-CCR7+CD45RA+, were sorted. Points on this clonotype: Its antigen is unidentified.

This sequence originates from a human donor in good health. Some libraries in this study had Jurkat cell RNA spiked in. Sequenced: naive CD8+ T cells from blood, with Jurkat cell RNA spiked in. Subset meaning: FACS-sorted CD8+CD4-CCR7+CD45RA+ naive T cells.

The CDR3 DNA sequence: TGTGCCAGCAGCCAATCGTCTAGCCTATACTACGAGCAGTACTTC. This encodes CASSQSSSLYYEQYF. The J gene is TRBJ2-7, the V gene TRBV3-1; tentative D call: TRBD2 (5 bases). Between the trimmed V and J ends, which lost 2 bases and 3 bases, there was a span of 14 bases. The CDR3 spans 15 residues. Germline assignment: CDR1 LGHDT and CDR2 YNNKEL (reference sequence).